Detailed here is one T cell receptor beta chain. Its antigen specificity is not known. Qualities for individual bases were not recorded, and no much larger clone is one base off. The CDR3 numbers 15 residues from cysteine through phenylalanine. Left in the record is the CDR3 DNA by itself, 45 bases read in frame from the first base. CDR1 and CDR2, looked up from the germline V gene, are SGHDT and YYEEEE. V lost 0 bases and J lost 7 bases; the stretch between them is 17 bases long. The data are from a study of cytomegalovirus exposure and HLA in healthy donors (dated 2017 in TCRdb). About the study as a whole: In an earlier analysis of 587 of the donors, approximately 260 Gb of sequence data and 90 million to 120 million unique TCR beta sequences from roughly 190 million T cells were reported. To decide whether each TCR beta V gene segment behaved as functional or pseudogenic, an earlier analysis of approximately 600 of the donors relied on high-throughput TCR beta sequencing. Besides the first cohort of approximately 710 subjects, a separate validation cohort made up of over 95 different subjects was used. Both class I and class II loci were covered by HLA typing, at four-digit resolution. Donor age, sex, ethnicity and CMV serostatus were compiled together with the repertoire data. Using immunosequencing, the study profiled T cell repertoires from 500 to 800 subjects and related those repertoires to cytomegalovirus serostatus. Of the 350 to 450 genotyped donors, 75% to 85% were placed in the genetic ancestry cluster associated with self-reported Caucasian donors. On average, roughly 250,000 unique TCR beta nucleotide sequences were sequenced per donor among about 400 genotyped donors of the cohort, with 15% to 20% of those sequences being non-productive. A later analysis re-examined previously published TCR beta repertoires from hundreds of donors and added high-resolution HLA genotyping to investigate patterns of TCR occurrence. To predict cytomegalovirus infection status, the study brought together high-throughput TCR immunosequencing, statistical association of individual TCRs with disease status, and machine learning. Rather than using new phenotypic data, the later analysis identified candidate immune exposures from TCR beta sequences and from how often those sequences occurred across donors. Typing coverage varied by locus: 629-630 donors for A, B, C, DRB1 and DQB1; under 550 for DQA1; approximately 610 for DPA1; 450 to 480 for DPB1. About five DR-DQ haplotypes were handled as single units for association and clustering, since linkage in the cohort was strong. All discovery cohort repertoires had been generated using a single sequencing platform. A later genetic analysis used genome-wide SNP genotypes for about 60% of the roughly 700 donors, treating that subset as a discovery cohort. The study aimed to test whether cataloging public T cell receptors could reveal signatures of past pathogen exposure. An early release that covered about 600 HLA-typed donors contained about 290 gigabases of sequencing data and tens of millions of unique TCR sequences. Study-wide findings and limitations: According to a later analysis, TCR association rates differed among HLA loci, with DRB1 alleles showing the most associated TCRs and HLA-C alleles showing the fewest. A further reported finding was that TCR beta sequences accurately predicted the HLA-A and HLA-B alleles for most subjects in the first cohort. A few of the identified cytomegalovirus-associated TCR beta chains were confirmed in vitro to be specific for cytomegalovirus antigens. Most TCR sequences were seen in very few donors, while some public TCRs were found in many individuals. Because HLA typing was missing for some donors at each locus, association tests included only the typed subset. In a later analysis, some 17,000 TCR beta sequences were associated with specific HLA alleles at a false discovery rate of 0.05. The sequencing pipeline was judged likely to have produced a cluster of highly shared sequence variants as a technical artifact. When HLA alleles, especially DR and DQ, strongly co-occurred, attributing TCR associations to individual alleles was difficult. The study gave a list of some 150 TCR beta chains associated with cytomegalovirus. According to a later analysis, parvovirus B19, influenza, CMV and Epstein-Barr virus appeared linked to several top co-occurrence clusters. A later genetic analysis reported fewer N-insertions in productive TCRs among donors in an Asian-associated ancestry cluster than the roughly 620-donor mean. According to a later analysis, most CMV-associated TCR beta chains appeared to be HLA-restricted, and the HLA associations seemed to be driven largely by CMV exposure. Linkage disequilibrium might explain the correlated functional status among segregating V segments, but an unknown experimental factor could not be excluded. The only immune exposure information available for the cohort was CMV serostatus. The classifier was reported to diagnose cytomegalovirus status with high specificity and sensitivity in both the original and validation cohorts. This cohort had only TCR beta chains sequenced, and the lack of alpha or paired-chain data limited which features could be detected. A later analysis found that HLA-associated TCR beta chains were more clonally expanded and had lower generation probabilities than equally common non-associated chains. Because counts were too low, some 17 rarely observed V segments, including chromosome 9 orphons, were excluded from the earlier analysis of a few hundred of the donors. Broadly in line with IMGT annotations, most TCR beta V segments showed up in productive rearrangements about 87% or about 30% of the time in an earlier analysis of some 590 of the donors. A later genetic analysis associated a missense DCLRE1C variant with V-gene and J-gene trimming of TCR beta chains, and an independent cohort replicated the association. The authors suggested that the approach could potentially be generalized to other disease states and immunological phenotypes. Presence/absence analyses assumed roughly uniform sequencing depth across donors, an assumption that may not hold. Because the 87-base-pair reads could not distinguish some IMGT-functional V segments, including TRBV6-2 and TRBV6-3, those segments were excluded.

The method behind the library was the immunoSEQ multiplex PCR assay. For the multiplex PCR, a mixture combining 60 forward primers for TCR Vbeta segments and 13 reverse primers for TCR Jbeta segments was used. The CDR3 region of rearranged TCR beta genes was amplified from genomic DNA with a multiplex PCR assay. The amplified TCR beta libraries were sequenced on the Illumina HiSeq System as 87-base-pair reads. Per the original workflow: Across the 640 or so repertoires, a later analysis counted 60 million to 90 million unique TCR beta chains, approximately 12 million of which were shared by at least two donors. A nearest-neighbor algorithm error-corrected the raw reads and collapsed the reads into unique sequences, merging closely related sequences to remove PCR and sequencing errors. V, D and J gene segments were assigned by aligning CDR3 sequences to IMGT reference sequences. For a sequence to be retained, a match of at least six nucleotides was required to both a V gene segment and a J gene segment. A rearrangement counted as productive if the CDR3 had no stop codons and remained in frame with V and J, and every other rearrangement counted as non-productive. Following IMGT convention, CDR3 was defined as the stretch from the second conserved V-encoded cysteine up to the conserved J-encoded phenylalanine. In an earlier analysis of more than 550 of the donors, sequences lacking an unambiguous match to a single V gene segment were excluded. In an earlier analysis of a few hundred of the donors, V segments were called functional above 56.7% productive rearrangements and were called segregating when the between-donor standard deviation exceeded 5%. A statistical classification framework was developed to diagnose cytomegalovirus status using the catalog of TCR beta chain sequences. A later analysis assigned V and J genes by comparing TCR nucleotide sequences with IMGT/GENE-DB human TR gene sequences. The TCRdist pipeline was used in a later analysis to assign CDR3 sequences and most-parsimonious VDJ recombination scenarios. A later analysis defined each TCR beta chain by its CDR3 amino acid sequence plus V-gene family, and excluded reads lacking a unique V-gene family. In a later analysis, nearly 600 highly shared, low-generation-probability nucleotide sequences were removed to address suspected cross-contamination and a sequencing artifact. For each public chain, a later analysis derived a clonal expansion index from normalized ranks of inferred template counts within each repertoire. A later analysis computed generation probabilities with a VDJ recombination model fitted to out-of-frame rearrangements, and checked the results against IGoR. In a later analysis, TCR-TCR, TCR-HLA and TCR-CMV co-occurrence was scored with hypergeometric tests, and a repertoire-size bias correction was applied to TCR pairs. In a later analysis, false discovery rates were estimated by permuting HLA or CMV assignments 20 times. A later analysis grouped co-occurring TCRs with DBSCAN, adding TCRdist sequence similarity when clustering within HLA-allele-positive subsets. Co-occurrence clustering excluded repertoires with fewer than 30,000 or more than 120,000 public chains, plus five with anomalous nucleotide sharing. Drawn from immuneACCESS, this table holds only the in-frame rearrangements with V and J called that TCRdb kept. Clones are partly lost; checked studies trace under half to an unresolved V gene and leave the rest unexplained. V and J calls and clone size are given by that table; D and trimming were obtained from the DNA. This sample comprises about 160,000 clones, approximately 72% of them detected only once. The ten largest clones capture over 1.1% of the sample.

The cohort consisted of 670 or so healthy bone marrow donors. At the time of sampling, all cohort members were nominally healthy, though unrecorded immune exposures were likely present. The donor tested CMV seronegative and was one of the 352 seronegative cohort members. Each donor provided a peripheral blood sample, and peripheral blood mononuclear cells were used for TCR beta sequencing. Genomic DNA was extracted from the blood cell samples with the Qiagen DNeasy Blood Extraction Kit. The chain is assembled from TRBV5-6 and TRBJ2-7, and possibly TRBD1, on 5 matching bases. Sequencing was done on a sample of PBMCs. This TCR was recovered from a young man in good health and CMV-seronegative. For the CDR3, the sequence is CASSLAWGPSGEQYF. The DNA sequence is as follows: TGTGCCAGCAGCTTGGCCTGGGGCCCAAGTGGAGAGCAGTACTTC.